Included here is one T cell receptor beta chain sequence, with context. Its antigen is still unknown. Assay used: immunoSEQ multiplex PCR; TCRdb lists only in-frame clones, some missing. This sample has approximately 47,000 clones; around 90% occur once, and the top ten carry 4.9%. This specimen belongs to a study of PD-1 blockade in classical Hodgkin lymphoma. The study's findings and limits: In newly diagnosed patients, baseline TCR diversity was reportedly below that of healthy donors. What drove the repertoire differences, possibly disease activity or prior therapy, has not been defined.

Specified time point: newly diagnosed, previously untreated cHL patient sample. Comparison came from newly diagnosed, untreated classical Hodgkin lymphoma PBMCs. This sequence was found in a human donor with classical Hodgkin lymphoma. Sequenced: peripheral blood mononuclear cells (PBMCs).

CDR3 sequence (DNA): TGTGCCAGCAGCTTGGGGGGAGGGCCTACAGATACGCAGTATTTT. It is translated as CASSLGGGPTDTQYF. The chain carries TRBV5-4 and TRBJ2-3, with 7 bases that match TRBD2. Germline assignment: CDR1 SGHNT and CDR2 YYREEE (reference sequence). This CDR3 has 15 amino acids. After removal of 0 bases from V and 3 bases from J, the junction contained 4 bases not matched to a gene.